The 16 T cell receptor beta chains listed next were all sequenced from one sample in a study of blood T cell repertoires in COVID-19 (TCRdb year 2020). Library preparation used the immunoSEQ multiplex PCR assay. As stored in TCRdb, this immuneACCESS dataset retains in-frame rearrangements with V and J assigned. A fraction of the clones does not appear; measured against another copy, unresolved V genes explain less than half of the discrepancy, and the remainder lacks a known reason. Within this sample are fewer than 350,000 clones, with 75% to 90% of them counted one time only. The ten most abundant clones make up around 13% of the sample. Specimen: peripheral blood. All receptors come from a woman in her 70s with COVID-19, enrolled during active disease.

The chain carries TRBV24-1 and TRBJ2-3; 9 bases fit TRBD1. Germline assignment: CDR1 KGHDR and CDR2 SFDVKD. This CDR3 is 15 amino acids long. V lost 5 bases, J lost 4 bases, and 6 bases stayed unmatched. The CDR3 DNA reads as TGTGCCACCAGTGCCCCGGACAGGGGTGCAGATACGCAGTATTTT. It specifies CATSAPDRGADTQYF.

This sequence joins TRBV28 and TRBJ1-1, with a possible D match to TRBD1 (6 bases). From germline, CDR1 is MDHEN and CDR2 SYDVKM. Trimming removed 5 bases at V and 5 bases at J, with 9 bases between. The CDR3 sequence is 12 residues long. The CDR3: CASSPRGTEAFF. CDR3 DNA: TGTGCCAGCAGTCCCAGGGGAACTGAAGCTTTCTTT.

This chain links TRBV5-4 with TRBJ2-5, with unresolved D. CDR1 and CDR2 from the germline V gene are SGHNT and YYREEE (reference sequence). The CDR3 sequence is 11 residues long. The ends were cut back, 2 bases at V and 4 bases at J, with 3 bases in the middle. The chain's CDR3 is CASSFLETQYF. Here the CDR3 DNA reads TGTGCCAGCAGCTTCCTAGAGACCCAGTACTTC.

The chain recombines TRBV7-9 with TRBJ1-2; 7 bases match TRBD1. V dropped 5 bases and J dropped 0; count of bases not matched to a gene: 9. This CDR3 has 16 residues. From germline, CDR1 is SEHNR and CDR2 FQNEAQ (reference sequence). The CDR3: CASSPWDSWTNYGYTF. The CDR3 nucleotides are TGTGCCAGCAGCCCCTGGGACAGCTGGACTAACTATGGCTACACCTTC.

The V gene is TRBV5-4, the J gene TRBJ1-1; 9 nucleotides align to TRBD1. With V trimmed by 4 bases and J by 1 base, 11 bases remained unmatched. The CDR3 has 17 residues. Germline CDR1 SGHNT, CDR2 YYREEE (reference sequence). The CDR3 protein is CASSPRGTGNGNTEAFF. The CDR3 DNA reads TGTGCCAGCAGCCCCAGGGGGACAGGGAACGGGAACACTGAAGCTTTCTTT.

This clone was picked up many times. The junction departs from the called germline gene at one end, perhaps through a read error. CDR3 DNA sequence: TGTGCCAGCAGCGAAGGATATAGCGGGGATCCCTACAATGAGCAGTTCTTC. It encodes CASSEGYSGDPYNEQFF. This sequence joins TRBV2 and TRBJ2-1, with 8 bases identical to TRBD2. The CDR3 is 17 amino acids. Germline CDR1 SNHLY, CDR2 FYNNEI.

The sample holds one count of this clone. The chain employs TRBV4-3 and TRBJ1-6; the D is unclear. V lost 0 bases to trimming and J lost 8 bases, with 14 bases between them. CDR3 length equals 16 residues. The germline V gene encodes CDR1 LGHNA and CDR2 YSLEER. The CDR3 sequence: CASSQEAGRGDSPLHF. The CDR3 coding sequence is TGCGCCAGCAGCCAAGAAGCCGGACGGGGTGATTCACCCCTCCACTTT.

The genes are TRBV5-1 and TRBJ2-3; a possible D gene is TRBD2 (6 bases). Germline values: CDR1 SGHRS, CDR2 YFSETQ. CDR3 length equals 14 residues. Trimming stripped 0 bases from V and 4 bases from J, with 9 bases between. The CDR3 nucleotides read TGCGCCAGCAGCTTGGGACTAGAGTCAGATACGCAGTATTTT. The encoded protein is CASSLGLESDTQYF.

V is TRBV11-2 and J is TRBJ2-2; TRBD1 might be the D (5 bases). The germline CDR1 and CDR2 sequences are SGHAT and FQNNGV. V dropped 5 bases and J dropped 4 bases, with 14 bases sitting between them. The CDR3 has 15 amino acids. The CDR3 DNA follows: TGTGCCAGCAGCCCCCGACAGTGGGGCACCGGGGAGCTGTTTTTT. Its translation: CASSPRQWGTGELFF.

V is TRBV5-1 and J is TRBJ1-6; 7 positions agree with TRBD1. J was trimmed by 6 bases and V by 0 bases; bases with no gene match: 3. This CDR3 spans 15 amino acids. Looked up from germline, CDR1 is SGHRS and CDR2 is YFSETQ. CDR3 DNA: TGCGCCAGCAGCTTGGAATCAGGGGGTAATTCACCCCTCCACTTT. This translates into CASSLESGGNSPLHF. The full variable domain, with the rest looked up from reference TRBV5-1 and TRBJ1-6, is KAGVTQTPRYLIKTRGQQVTLSCSPISGHRSVSWYQQTPGQGLQFLFEYFSETQRNKGNFPGRFSGRQFSNSRSEMNVSTLELGDSALYLCASSLESGGNSPLHFGNGTRLTVT.

The chain combines TRBV20-1 with TRBJ1-1, with unresolved D. This CDR3 comprises 12 residues. Germline V gene data show CDR1 as DFQATT and CDR2 as SNEGSKA (reference sequence). Trimming left V 3 bases short and J 12 bases short, with 17 bases between. The CDR3 nucleotides read TGCAGTGCTAGTTTTTCGCGGTCCGGATCTTTCTTT. Its protein product is CSASFSRSGSFF.

The V gene is TRBV10-3, the J gene TRBJ2-1; 13 positions match TRBD2. Germline V gene sequence: CDR1 ENHRY, CDR2 SYGVKD. CDR3 size: 18 residues. Unmatched junction bases numbered 10, after V lost 4 bases and J lost 4 bases. The CDR3 DNA reads as TGTGCCATCAGTGTCCCACCCGGACTAGCGGGGGAGTACAATGAGCAGTTCTTC. Protein product: CAISVPPGLAGEYNEQFF.

V gene TRBV27 combines with J gene TRBJ1-5; 7 bases line up with TRBD1. With V trimmed by 5 bases and J by 2 bases, 6 bases remained unmatched. CDR3 size: 15 residues. CDR1 and CDR2 (germline): MNHEY, SMNVEV (reference sequence). Here the CDR3 reads CASSELGGGNQPQHF. CDR3 nucleotide sequence: TGTGCCAGCAGTGAATTAGGGGGCGGCAATCAGCCCCAGCATTTT.

The gene calls are TRBV4-1 and TRBJ2-1; a possible D gene is TRBD2 (5 bases). V dropped 1 base and J dropped 4 bases, with 11 bases sitting between them. Per the germline V gene, CDR1 is MGHRA and CDR2 is YSYEKL. CDR3 length equals 15 residues. The CDR3 DNA reads TGCGCCAGCAGCCAAGTGTCTAGCTCATACAATGAGCAGTTCTTC. As protein: CASSQVSSSYNEQFF.

This clone was detected only a few times. This rearrangement joins TRBV30 to TRBJ1-2; D is uncertain. This CDR3 is 11 amino acids long. Germline V gene lookup returns CDR1 GTSNPN and CDR2 SVGIG (reference sequence). Trimming cost V 2 bases and J 8 bases, with 9 bases left between them. The CDR3 region is CAWSFDWGYTF. The CDR3 bases are TGTGCCTGGAGTTTCGACTGGGGCTACACCTTC.

V usage is TRBV5-1 and J usage is TRBJ2-5, with D maybe TRBD1 (6 bases). Trimming pared 3 bases from V and 4 bases from J, leaving 13 bases between. The CDR3 is 14 amino acids. Germline CDR1 reads SGHRS; CDR2 reads YFSETQ. The CDR3 region is CASSSGQQGETQYF. CDR3 DNA: TGCGCCAGCAGCTCCGGACAGCAGGGAGAGACCCAGTACTTC.